These 7 T cell receptor beta chains originate from one sample sequenced in a study of blood T cell repertoires in COVID-19. Clones were read by immunoSEQ multiplex PCR, and TCRdb kept only the in-frame ones, dropping some. Here the sample spans around 250,000 clones, about 84% being singletons. Sample: peripheral blood. The origin of the receptors is a woman of 80 years or more with COVID-19, enrolled during active disease.

The chain employs TRBV9 and TRBJ2-5; 7 nucleotides match TRBD1. V was clipped by 3 bases and J by 4 bases; unmatched bases: 9. The CDR3 loop spans 15 amino acids. CDR1 and CDR2 (germline): SGDLS, YYNGEE. CDR3 amino acids: CASSATGWGGETQYF. In DNA, the CDR3 is TGTGCCAGCAGCGCGACAGGGTGGGGTGGAGAGACCCAGTACTTC.

CDR3 DNA sequence: TGTGCCAGCAGTTACGATCGCGGGGGAAGAGGTACGCAGTATTTT. It specifies CASSYDRGGRGTQYF. The chain recombines TRBV6-2 or TRBV6-3 with TRBJ2-3, with 7 nucleotides matching TRBD2. This CDR3 comprises 15 residues. Trimming cost V 2 bases and J 8 bases; bases outside gene matches: 10. Germline V lookup: CDR1 MNHEY, CDR2 SVGEGT.

This clone was detected only a few times. The J gene is TRBJ1-1, the V gene TRBV5-4; a weak D match, TRBD1 (5 bases). Trimming took off 5 bases at V and 1 base at J, with 12 bases between the two ends. Germline V lookup: CDR1 SGHNT, CDR2 YYREEE (reference sequence). CDR3 size: 14 residues. DNA for the CDR3: TGTGCCAGCAGGGGGGGGTCGGCGAACACTGAAGCTTTCTTT. Protein: CASRGGSANTEAFF. The whole variable domain, filled in from reference TRBV5-4 and TRBJ1-1, reads ETGVTQSPTHLIKTRGQQVTLRCSSQSGHNTVSWYQQALGQGPQFIFQYYREEENGRGNFPPRFSGLQFPNYSSELNVNALELDDSALYLCASRGGSANTEAFFGQGTRLTVV.

The J gene is TRBJ2-4, the V gene TRBV18; possibly TRBD2 for D (5 bases). V was trimmed by 0 bases and J by 1 base, leaving 13 bases between them. The germline V gene has CDR1 KGHSH and CDR2 LQKENI. The CDR3 extends over 17 amino acids. This CDR3 reads CASSPPIGERAKNIQYF. In DNA, the CDR3 is TGTGCCAGCTCACCACCGATCGGGGAGAGGGCCAAAAACATTCAGTACTTC.

The CDR3 loop is CASSQSIMVLTSTDTQYF. The CDR3 DNA sequence: TGCGCCAGCAGTCAATCAATAATGGTTCTCACTAGCACAGATACGCAGTATTTT. The gene calls are TRBV23-1 and TRBJ2-3, with D hard to call. TRBV23-1 is annotated as an ORF whose role is uncertain. The V gene lost 0 bases and the J gene lost 0 bases, with 16 bases spanning the gap. The CDR3 contains 18 residues.

For the CDR3, the DNA is TGCGCCAGCAGCTGGACTGAAAACACTGAAGCTTTCTTT. Translated: CASSWTENTEAFF. The chain has TRBV5-1 and TRBJ1-1; D remains ambiguous. V lost 3 bases and J lost 2, with 8 bases in between. CDR3 length: 13 amino acids. CDR1 is SGHRS and CDR2 is YFSETQ in the germline V gene. The full variable domain, in which reference TRBV5-1 and TRBJ1-1 provide the parts outside the CDR3, is KAGVTQTPRYLIKTRGQQVTLSCSPISGHRSVSWYQQTPGQGLQFLFEYFSETQRNKGNFPGRFSGRQFSNSRSEMNVSTLELGDSALYLCASSWTENTEAFFGQGTRLTVV.

The chain couples TRBV6-6 to TRBJ1-5; 9 bases map to TRBD1. V lost 7 bases, J lost 4 bases, and 5 bases stayed unmatched. This CDR3 spans 14 amino acids. The germline CDR1 and CDR2 sequences are MNHNY and SVGAGI (reference sequence). The CDR3 nucleotides are TGTGCCAGCACGGGACAGGGCCGGAATCAGCCCCAGCATTTT. Its protein product is CASTGQGRNQPQHF.